Described below is a single TCR beta chain sequence and its context. Its antigen is currently unknown. This entry belongs to a study of T cells expressing NK-cell markers. Study as a whole: All TCR beta repertoires analysed originated from sorted CD3+CD56+NKG2C+, CD3+CD56+NKG2C- and CD3+CD56-NKG2C+ T cells.

For TCR beta, cDNA was produced by 5'RACE template switching with UMIs. TCRdb re-called the 5' RACE reads and shows each CDR3 protein once, DNA omitted. This sample's clone table lists 400,000 to 500,000 distinct CDR3 sequences. Study-wide points: Certain NKG2C+ T cell clones were expanded, and their HCMV specificity remained unclear. Of the CD8+ T cell pool in over 5 donors, about 1.0-8% was accounted for by dominant NKG2C+ clonotypes.

The receptor was isolated from a woman aged 18-70 years in good health. Sequencing was carried out using blood T cells: a sorted CD56 or NKG2C T cell subset, CD4+ or CD8+ T cells, or bulk PBMC T cells (not recorded which).

The CDR3 spells CSVEVSGTGELFF. The rearrangement joins TRBV29-1 to TRBJ2-2; the D call from TCRdb, TRBD1, cannot be confirmed without DNA. Germline V lookup: CDR1 SQVTM, CDR2 ANQGSEA. The CDR3 totals 13 residues.